This T cell receptor beta chain was sequenced during a study of blood T cell repertoires in COVID-19. Study processing details: How many nucleated cells were present was estimated from reference gene primer amplification. TCRdb's copy holds only in-frame clones and misses some; the assay was immunoSEQ multiplex PCR. The DNA was the basis for D and trimming; V, J and clone size are from that table. The repertoire holds roughly 100,000 clones, with 80% to 90% as singletons. Trimming removed 0 bases from V and 2 bases from J, with 8 bases in between. The CDR3 consists of 14 residues. The germline V gene has CDR1 SGDLS and CDR2 YYNGEE.

The gene calls are TRBV9 and TRBJ1-1; D not resolved. Material: peripheral blood. The origin of this receptor is a man aged 50 to 59 with COVID-19, enrolled during active disease. CDR3 DNA: TGTGCCAGCAGCGTAGATGTAACAAACACTGAAGCTTTCTTT. Amino acid sequence: CASSVDVTNTEAFF.